The rows below give T cell receptor beta chains drawn from one sample of a study of cytomegalovirus exposure and HLA in healthy donors. TCRdb's copy holds only in-frame clones and misses some; the assay was immunoSEQ multiplex PCR. This table has about 82,000 clones, just under 90% appearing once. Sequenced input: PBMCs. The receptors stem from a man younger than 35 in good health and CMV-seronegative. CDR3s include the opening cysteine and the closing phenylalanine or tryptophan. D genes are given only for firm matches. A row's size may be missing; if present it is once, few, many or a size class.

>TRBD2|-|TRBJ2-3|TRBV5-1|15
TGCGCCAGCACCAGACTAGCGGGAGAGACAGATACGCAGTATTTT
CASTRLAGETDTQYF
>-|once|TRBJ1-3|TRBV19|15
TGTGCCAGTAGTACTACAGGAGCCTCTGGAAACACCATATATTTT
CASSTTGASGNTIYF
>TRBD1|-|TRBJ2-2|TRBV28|17
TGTGCCAGCAGTTTCCCTCCGGGACAGGGGGCAACCGGGGAGCTGTTTTTT
CASSFPPGQGATGELFF
>-|-|TRBJ2-1|TRBV11-1|14
TGTGCCAGCAGCTTCGAGTTGACAAGAAGTGAGCAGTTCTTC
CASSFELTRSEQFF
>-|-|TRBJ1-2|TRBV29-1|12
TGCAGCGTTGTGAGGGGGAGTTCTGGCTACACCTTC
CSVVRGSSGYTF
>TRBD2|-|TRBJ2-1|TRBV19|18
TGTGCCAGTAGTATACGGTGGGGAGGGACTAGCGGGAGAAATGAGCAGTTCTTC
CASSIRWGGTSGRNEQFF
>-|-|TRBJ1-5|TRBV28|14
TGTGCCAGCAGCCTCGACAGAGATCATCAGCCCCAGCATTTT
CASSLDRDHQPQHF
>-|once|TRBJ2-5|TRBV27|16
TGTGCCAGCAGCCCTCTGACAGGGAGGTTTCCAGAGACCCAGTACTTC
CASSPLTGRFPETQYF
>TRBD2|-|TRBJ2-1|TRBV11-3|17
TGTGCCAGCAGCCCCTTTAGCGGGAAGAGCTCCTACAATGAGCAGTTCTTC
CASSPFSGKSSYNEQFF
>-|-|TRBJ2-5|TRBV5-6|15
TGTGCCAGCAGCTTGGTCAGGGGCCCTGAAGAGGCCCAGTACTTC
CASSLVRGPEEAQYF
>TRBD2|-|TRBJ2-2|TRBV19|16
TGTGCCAGTAGTATCTGGGCTAGCGGGGGATCCGGGGAGCTGTTTTTT
CASSIWASGGSGELFF
>-|-|TRBJ2-2|TRBV16|15
TGTGCCAGCAGCCGATACAGGGATGGAGGCGGGGAGCTGTTTTTT
CASSRYRDGGGELFF
>-|-|TRBJ1-2|TRBV6-5|13
TGTGCCAGCGGACAGCGAGTCTCCTATGGCTACACCTTC
CASGQRVSYGYTF
>-|-|TRBJ2-7|TRBV18|19
TGTGCCAGCTCACCGCGGGGGAGTTTTCTTCAGGGGCCCATCTACGAGCAGTACTTC
CASSPRGSFLQGPIYEQYF
>-|-|TRBJ1-3|TRBV9|15
TGTGCCAGCAGCGTAATTGGGGGGGTTGGAAACACCATATATTTT
CASSVIGGVGNTIYF
>TRBD1|-|TRBJ1-5|TRBV5-1|15
TGCGCCAGCAGCCCGACAGGGGTTTCGGGTCAGCCCCAGCATTTT
CASSPTGVSGQPQHF
>TRBD1|-|TRBJ2-7|TRBV11-1|14
TGTGCCAGCAGCTCTAGGGGACAGGGGGACGAGCAGTACTTC
CASSSRGQGDEQYF
>TRBD2|-|TRBJ2-7|TRBV20-1|11
TGCAGTACTAGCGGGGGGTTTGAGCAGTACTTC
CSTSGGFEQYF
>-|once|TRBJ1-4|TRBV30|15
TGTGCCTGGGCCCCGGGAGGGGCCTCTAATGAAAAACTGTTTTTT
CAWAPGGASNEKLFF
>-|-|TRBJ2-1|TRBV7-2|14
TGTGCCAGCAGTCAAGGCCCGGGGGTGGGTGAGCAGTTCTTC
CASSQGPGVGEQFF
>-|once|TRBJ2-1|TRBV5-1|16
TGCGCCAGCAGTGCTATTAGCGGAAGCTCCTACAATGAGCAGTTCTTC
CASSAISGSSYNEQFF
>TRBD2|-|TRBJ2-1|TRBV11-1|17
TGTGCCAGCAGCGTGCACCGGGGACTAGCGGTGGGAGCTGAGCAGTTCTTC
CASSVHRGLAVGAEQFF
>-|-|TRBJ1-1|TRBV21-1|15
TGTGCCAGCAGCAAAGAAGGGACAGAGGACACTGAAGCTTTCTTT
CASSKEGTEDTEAFF
>TRBD2|-|TRBJ2-1|TRBV19|15
TGTGCCAGTAGCCCGGGACTAGTCCCTTACAATGAGCAGTTCTTC
CASSPGLVPYNEQFF
>-|-|TRBJ1-2|TRBV9|15
TGTGCCAGCAGCGCAGAACCGGACAGACTCTATGGCTACACCTTC
CASSAEPDRLYGYTF
>TRBD2|-|TRBJ2-3|TRBV4-3|17
TGCGCCAGCAGCGCAGCAGCGGGGACTAGCGGGATGGATACGCAGTATTTT
CASSAAAGTSGMDTQYF
>TRBD2|-|TRBJ2-3|TRBV6-5|14
TGTGCCAGCAGAGAAACTAGCGGGAGAGATACGCAGTATTTT
CASRETSGRDTQYF
>-|-|TRBJ1-3|TRBV28|15
TGTGCCACCCAGGGAGGTTCCGTCTCTGGAAACACCATATATTTT
CATQGGSVSGNTIYF
>-|-|TRBJ2-2|TRBV4-1|13
TGCGCCAGCAGCCAAGATCTCGTTGGGGAGCTGTTTTTT
CASSQDLVGELFF
>-|-|TRBJ2-2|TRBV21-1|18
TGTGCCAGCAGCGTCAGGACTCACCGGGACAGGGGACACCGGGGAGCTGTTTTT
CASSVRTHRDRGHRGAVF
>-|-|TRBJ1-4|TRBV19|14
TGTGCCAGTAGTATCACTACAACTAATGAAAAACTGTTTTTT
CASSITTTNEKLFF
>-|once|TRBJ1-6|TRBV5-4|14
TGTGCCAGCAGCTTGGACCGCAGAAATTCACCCCTCCACTTT
CASSLDRRNSPLHF
>-|-|TRBJ1-1|TRBV29-1|14
TGCAGCGTACAGATGGGGGGTTCGAACACTGAAGCTTTCTTT
CSVQMGGSNTEAFF
>TRBD1|-|TRBJ2-1|TRBV19|16
TGTGCCAGTAGTACTCCTGACAGGGGGTCCTACAATGAGCAGTTCTTC
CASSTPDRGSYNEQFF
>TRBD1|-|TRBJ2-3|TRBV5-1|14
TGCGCCAGCAGCTTGGACAGGGGGACAGATACGCAGTATTTT
CASSLDRGTDTQYF
>-|-|TRBJ2-3|TRBV7-6|14
TGTGCCAGCAGCCAGATGACTAGCACAGATACGCAGTATTTT
CASSQMTSTDTQYF
>-|-|TRBJ1-4|TRBV4-3|15
TGCGCCAGCAGCCGAGACCGCACGGCTAATGAAAAACTGTTTTTT
CASSRDRTANEKLFF
>-|-|TRBJ2-1|TRBV7-6|14
TGTGCCAGCAGCTTGAGAAGCGGCTACAATGAGCAGTTCTTC
CASSLRSGYNEQFF
>-|-|TRBJ2-2|TRBV7-8|15
TGTGCCAGCAGCTTAGGATTGGGGGGCACCGGGGAGCTGTTTTTT
CASSLGLGGTGELFF
>TRBD1|-|TRBJ1-3|TRBV4-3|15
TGCGCCAGCAGCCAAGGGACAGGCTCTGGAAACACCATATATTTT
CASSQGTGSGNTIYF